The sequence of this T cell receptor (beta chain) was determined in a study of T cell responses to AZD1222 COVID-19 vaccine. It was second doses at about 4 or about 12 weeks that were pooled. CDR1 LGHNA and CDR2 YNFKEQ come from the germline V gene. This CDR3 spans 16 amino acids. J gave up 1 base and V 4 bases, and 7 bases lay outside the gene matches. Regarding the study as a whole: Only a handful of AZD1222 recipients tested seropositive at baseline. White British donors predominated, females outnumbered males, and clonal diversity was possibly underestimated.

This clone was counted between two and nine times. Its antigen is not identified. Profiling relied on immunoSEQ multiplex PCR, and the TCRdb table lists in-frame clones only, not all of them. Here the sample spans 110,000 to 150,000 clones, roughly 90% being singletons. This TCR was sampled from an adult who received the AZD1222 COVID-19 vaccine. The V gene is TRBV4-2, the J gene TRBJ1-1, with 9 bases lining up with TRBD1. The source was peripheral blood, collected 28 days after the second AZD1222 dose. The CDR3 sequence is CASSPTGGARNTEAFF. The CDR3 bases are TGTGCCAGCAGCCCGACAGGGGGTGCCAGGAACACTGAAGCTTTCTTT.